This T cell receptor beta chain was retrieved from a study of T cells in Graves' hyperthyroidism and ophthalmopathy. About the study: Peripheral blood specimens were obtained at initial diagnosis, prior to any treatment. Whole-study findings and limits: The model forecast ophthalmopathy, anticipating it by a median approximately 7 months before onset.

This clonotype was seen a few times. Its antigen is currently unknown. Amplification yielded TCR beta CDR3 regions, with RNA transcripts as the source. First-round RT-PCR of the TCR CDR3 relied on the HTBI primer set. TCRdb redid the calling of the multiplex PCR reads with MiXCR, one entry per CDR3 protein. Of fewer than 400,000 distinct CDR3 sequences detected, over 15% appear once; the ten largest clones hold roughly 33%. V was shortened by 0 bases and J by 0 bases, with 6 bases between the two germline ends. The CDR3 consists of 14 residues. Germline lookup yields CDR1 SGHRS and CDR2 YFSETQ. The study defined stable Graves' hyperthyroidism as no ophthalmopathy progression within 18 months. These patients, aged 18 to 65, had recently diagnosed hyperthyroidism lasting under 2 months.

The source of this sequence is a man aged 25 to 40 with Graves' hyperthyroidism. The chain recombines TRBV5-1 with TRBJ2-5; no reliable D call. Material: blood. The CDR3 spells CASSLERYQETQYF. The CDR3 DNA follows: TGCGCCAGCAGCTTGGAGCGATACCAAGAGACCCAGTACTTC.